The rows below give T cell receptor beta chains drawn from one sample of a study of T cells expressing NK-cell markers. No DNA is given; TCRdb re-called the 5' RACE reads and lists each CDR3 protein once. Found here are roughly 180,000 distinct CDR3 sequences; the top ten clones hold about 18%. Material: blood T cells: a sorted CD56 or NKG2C T cell subset, CD4+ or CD8+ T cells, or bulk PBMC T cells (not recorded which). Source of these receptors: a woman aged 18 to 75 in good health. Both conserved end residues are part of each CDR3. Each record gives: J gene, V gene, clone size, CDR3 protein. Where a row states a size, it is once, few, many or the class of an expanded clone; other rows omit it.

J gene: TRBJ2-1; V gene: TRBV5-1; clone size: .; CDR3 protein: CASSSRAVSYNEQFF
J gene: TRBJ2-5; V gene: TRBV5-1; clone size: .; CDR3 protein: CASSDERWAETQYF
J gene: TRBJ2-5; V gene: TRBV20-1; clone size: .; CDR3 protein: CSARDPRGSEETQYF
J gene: TRBJ2-1; V gene: TRBV10-3; clone size: .; CDR3 protein: CAISVPGQGGSPYNEQFF
J gene: TRBJ1-1; V gene: TRBV5-1; clone size: .; CDR3 protein: CASSLEGVVGTEAFF
J gene: TRBJ2-1; V gene: TRBV18; clone size: .; CDR3 protein: CASSPPRLNSYNEQFF
J gene: TRBJ2-3; V gene: TRBV20-1; clone size: .; CDR3 protein: CSANSASPTQYF
J gene: TRBJ2-1; V gene: TRBV28; clone size: .; CDR3 protein: CASSSSSGGRAYNEQFF
J gene: TRBJ1-4; V gene: TRBV4-2; clone size: .; CDR3 protein: CASSQEDRKNEKLFF
J gene: TRBJ1-1; V gene: TRBV5-1; clone size: .; CDR3 protein: CASSLGGESRGAFF
J gene: TRBJ1-1; V gene: TRBV5-6; clone size: .; CDR3 protein: CASSLAPTGNTEAFF
J gene: TRBJ2-1; V gene: TRBV24-1; clone size: .; CDR3 protein: CATSDVAARQFF
J gene: TRBJ2-2; V gene: TRBV2; clone size: .; CDR3 protein: CASRVDFANTGELFF
J gene: TRBJ2-3; V gene: TRBV4-1; clone size: .; CDR3 protein: CASSQKAGAGDTQYF
J gene: TRBJ1-5; V gene: TRBV12-3/TRBV12-4; clone size: .; CDR3 protein: CASRAAGGFRQPQHF
J gene: TRBJ2-1; V gene: TRBV10-3; clone size: .; CDR3 protein: CATGWGAYNEQFF
J gene: TRBJ1-5; V gene: TRBV3-1; clone size: .; CDR3 protein: CASSLGTISNQPQHF
J gene: TRBJ2-1; V gene: TRBV12-3/TRBV12-4; clone size: .; CDR3 protein: CASSPTRGTASEQFF
J gene: TRBJ2-1; V gene: TRBV5-5; clone size: .; CDR3 protein: CASSTLRSREQFF
J gene: TRBJ1-1; V gene: TRBV5-6; clone size: .; CDR3 protein: CASSTALVGNGMNTEAFF
J gene: TRBJ2-7; V gene: TRBV9; clone size: .; CDR3 protein: CASSVGGVSYEQYF
J gene: TRBJ1-3; V gene: TRBV10-3; clone size: .; CDR3 protein: CAISADGNSGNTIYF
J gene: TRBJ2-3; V gene: TRBV24-1; clone size: .; CDR3 protein: CATSDPTGAPTDTQYF
J gene: TRBJ2-1; V gene: TRBV3-1; clone size: .; CDR3 protein: CASSQGPQVSRDEQFF
J gene: TRBJ1-4; V gene: TRBV5-1; clone size: .; CDR3 protein: CASSPDGGSEKLFF
J gene: TRBJ1-5; V gene: TRBV4-1; clone size: .; CDR3 protein: CASSQVPGSNQPQHF
J gene: TRBJ2-6; V gene: TRBV10-3; clone size: .; CDR3 protein: CAISGGISSGANVLTF
J gene: TRBJ2-1; V gene: TRBV5-1; clone size: .; CDR3 protein: CASRNRDYNEQFF
J gene: TRBJ2-6; V gene: TRBV5-1; clone size: .; CDR3 protein: CASSEHPTGGSGANVLTF
J gene: TRBJ2-7; V gene: TRBV3-1; clone size: .; CDR3 protein: CASSQGLGREQYF
J gene: TRBJ2-2; V gene: TRBV9; clone size: .; CDR3 protein: CASSVIGGQPTGELFF
J gene: TRBJ1-2; V gene: TRBV30; clone size: .; CDR3 protein: CAWSARGRGTYGYTF
J gene: TRBJ1-6; V gene: TRBV2; clone size: .; CDR3 protein: CASSGQSRDSPLHF
J gene: TRBJ2-1; V gene: TRBV5-1; clone size: .; CDR3 protein: CASSLDGQGYNEQFF
J gene: TRBJ2-3; V gene: TRBV14; clone size: .; CDR3 protein: CASSHRQASTDTQYF
J gene: TRBJ2-7; V gene: TRBV5-6; clone size: .; CDR3 protein: CASSLLRGTYEQYF
J gene: TRBJ2-5; V gene: TRBV13; clone size: .; CDR3 protein: CASSRRRTSGRETQYF
J gene: TRBJ1-2; V gene: TRBV20-1; clone size: .; CDR3 protein: CSANQGGNYGYTF
J gene: TRBJ2-1; V gene: TRBV5-1; clone size: .; CDR3 protein: CASSLGQISGEQFF
J gene: TRBJ1-5; V gene: TRBV28; clone size: .; CDR3 protein: CASSTHRGLQPQHF
J gene: TRBJ2-1; V gene: TRBV29-1; clone size: .; CDR3 protein: CSARTRAYNEQFF
J gene: TRBJ1-3; V gene: TRBV10-3; clone size: .; CDR3 protein: CATVQGSGNTIYF
J gene: TRBJ1-1; V gene: TRBV3-1; clone size: .; CDR3 protein: CASSFDRATEAFF
J gene: TRBJ2-1; V gene: TRBV5-6; clone size: .; CDR3 protein: CASSRTSQLRQFF
J gene: TRBJ2-5; V gene: TRBV5-1; clone size: .; CDR3 protein: CASARLAGKETQYF
J gene: TRBJ2-6; V gene: TRBV5-1; clone size: .; CDR3 protein: CASSPLTDSGANVLTF
J gene: TRBJ1-1; V gene: TRBV7-3; clone size: .; CDR3 protein: CASSPRTGRMNTEAFF
J gene: TRBJ2-1; V gene: TRBV10-3; clone size: .; CDR3 protein: CAISEFGTGSSYNEQFF
J gene: TRBJ1-5; V gene: TRBV7-2; clone size: .; CDR3 protein: CASSLSLVPQHF
J gene: TRBJ2-5; V gene: TRBV2; clone size: .; CDR3 protein: CASRTTRETQYF
J gene: TRBJ1-6; V gene: TRBV27; clone size: .; CDR3 protein: CASSSTGGHGSPLHF
J gene: TRBJ1-2; V gene: TRBV12-3/TRBV12-4; clone size: medium-sized; CDR3 protein: CASSLQVSVSGYTF
J gene: TRBJ2-3; V gene: TRBV5-1; clone size: .; CDR3 protein: CASSLAGTSGPPDTQYF